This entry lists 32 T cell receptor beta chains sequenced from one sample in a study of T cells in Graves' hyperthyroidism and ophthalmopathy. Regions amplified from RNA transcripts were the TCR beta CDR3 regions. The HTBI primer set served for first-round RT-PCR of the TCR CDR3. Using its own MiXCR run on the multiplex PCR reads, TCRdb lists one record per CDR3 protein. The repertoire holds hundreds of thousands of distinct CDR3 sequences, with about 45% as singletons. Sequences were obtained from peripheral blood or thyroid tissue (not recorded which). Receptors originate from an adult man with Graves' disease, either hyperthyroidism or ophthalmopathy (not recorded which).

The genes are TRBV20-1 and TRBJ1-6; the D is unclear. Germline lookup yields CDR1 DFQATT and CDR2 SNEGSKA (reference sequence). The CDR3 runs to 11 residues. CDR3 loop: CRARMDSPLHF. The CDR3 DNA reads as TGCAGGGCAAGAATGGATTCACCCCTCCACTTT.

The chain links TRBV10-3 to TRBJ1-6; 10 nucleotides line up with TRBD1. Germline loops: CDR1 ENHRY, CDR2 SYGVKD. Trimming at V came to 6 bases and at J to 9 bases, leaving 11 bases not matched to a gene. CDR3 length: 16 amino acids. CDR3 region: CAIRDDRGRGGSPLHF. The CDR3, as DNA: TGTGCCATCAGGGACGACAGGGGGCGGGGTGGTTCACCCCTCCACTTT.

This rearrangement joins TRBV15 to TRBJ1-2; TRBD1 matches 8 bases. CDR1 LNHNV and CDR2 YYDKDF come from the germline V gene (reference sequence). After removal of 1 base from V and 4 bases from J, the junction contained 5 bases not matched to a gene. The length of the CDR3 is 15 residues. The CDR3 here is CATSRGTGSGYGYTF. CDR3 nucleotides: TGTGCCACCAGCAGAGGGACAGGGTCCGGCTATGGCTACACCTTC.

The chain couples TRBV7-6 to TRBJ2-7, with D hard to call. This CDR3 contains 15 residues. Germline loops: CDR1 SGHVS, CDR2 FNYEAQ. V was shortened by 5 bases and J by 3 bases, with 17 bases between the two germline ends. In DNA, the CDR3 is TGTGCCAGCAGCCCCCGGACGACGGCATACTACGAGCAGTACTTC. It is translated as CASSPRTTAYYEQYF.

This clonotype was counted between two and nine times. The CDR3 here is CASSDRTTSTDTQYF. The CDR3 nucleotides read TGTGCCAGCAGTGATAGGACTACGAGCACAGATACGCAGTATTTT. The chain uses TRBV25-1 and TRBJ2-3, with D tentatively TRBD2 (6 bases). Germline CDR1 reads MGHDK; CDR2 reads SYGVNS. The V end was cut by 3 bases, the J end by 0 bases, with 10 bases between. CDR3 length equals 15 residues.

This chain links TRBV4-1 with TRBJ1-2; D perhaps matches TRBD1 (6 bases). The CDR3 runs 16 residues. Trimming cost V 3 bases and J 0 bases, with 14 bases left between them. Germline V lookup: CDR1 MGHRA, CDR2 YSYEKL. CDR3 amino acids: CASSQRTAKANYGYTF. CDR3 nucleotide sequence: TGCGCCAGCAGCCAGAGGACAGCCAAAGCTAACTATGGCTACACCTTC.

The CDR3, as DNA: TGTGCCATCGGACCGGGAACTGGAAACACCATATATTTT. It translates to CAIGPGTGNTIYF. V and J are TRBV10-3 and TRBJ1-3; D is uncertain. The CDR3 loop spans 13 amino acids. Trimming took off 8 bases at V and 2 bases at J, with 10 bases between the two ends. The germline gives CDR1 ENHRY, CDR2 SYGVKD.

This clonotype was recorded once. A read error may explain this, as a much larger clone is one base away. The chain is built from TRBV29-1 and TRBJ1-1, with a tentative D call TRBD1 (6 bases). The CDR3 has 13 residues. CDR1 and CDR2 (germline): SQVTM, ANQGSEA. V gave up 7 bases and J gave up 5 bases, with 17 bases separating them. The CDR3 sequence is CSGLRDTKTEAFF. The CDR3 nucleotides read TGCAGCGGACTCCGGGACACCAAAACTGAAGCTTTCTTT.

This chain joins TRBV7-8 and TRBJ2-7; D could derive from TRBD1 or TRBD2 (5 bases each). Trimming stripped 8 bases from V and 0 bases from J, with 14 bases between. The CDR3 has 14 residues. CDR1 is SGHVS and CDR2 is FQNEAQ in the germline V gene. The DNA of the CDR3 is TGTGCCAGCGATGGTGGGGGAAACTCCTACGAGCAGTACTTC. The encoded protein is CASDGGGNSYEQYF.

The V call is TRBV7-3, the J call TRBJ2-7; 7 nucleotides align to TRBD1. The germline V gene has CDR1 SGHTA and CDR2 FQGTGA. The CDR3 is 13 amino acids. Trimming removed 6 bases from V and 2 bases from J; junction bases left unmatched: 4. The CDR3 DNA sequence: TGTGCCAGCAGAGGGGGCATTGCCTACGAGCAGTACTTC. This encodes CASRGGIAYEQYF.

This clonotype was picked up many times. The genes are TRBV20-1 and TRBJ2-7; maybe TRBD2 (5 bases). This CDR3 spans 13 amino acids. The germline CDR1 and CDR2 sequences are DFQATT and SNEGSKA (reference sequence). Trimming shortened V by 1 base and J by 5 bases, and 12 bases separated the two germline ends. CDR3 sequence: CSARAPLAHEQYF. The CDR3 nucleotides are TGCAGTGCTAGAGCGCCCCTAGCCCACGAGCAGTACTTC.

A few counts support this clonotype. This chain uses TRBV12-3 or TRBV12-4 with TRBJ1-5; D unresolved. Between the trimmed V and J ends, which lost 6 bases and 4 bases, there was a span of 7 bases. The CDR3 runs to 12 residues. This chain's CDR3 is CASRLENQPQHF. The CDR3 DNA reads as TGTGCCAGCAGACTAGAAAATCAGCCCCAGCATTTT.

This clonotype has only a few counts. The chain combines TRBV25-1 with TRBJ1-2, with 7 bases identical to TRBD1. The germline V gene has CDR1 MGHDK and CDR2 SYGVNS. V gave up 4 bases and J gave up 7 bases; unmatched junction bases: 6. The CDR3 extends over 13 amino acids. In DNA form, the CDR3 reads TGTGCCAGCAGTGCCCAGGGGGGCCTTGGCTACACCTTC. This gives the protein CASSAQGGLGYTF.

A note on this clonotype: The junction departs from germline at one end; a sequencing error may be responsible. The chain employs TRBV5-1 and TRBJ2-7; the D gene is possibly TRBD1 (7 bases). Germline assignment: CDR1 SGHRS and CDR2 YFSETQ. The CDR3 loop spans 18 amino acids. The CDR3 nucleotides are TGTGCCAGCAGCCCAGGGGGAGGAGAAGGGCCACCTAGCTACGAGCAGTACTTC. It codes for CASSPGGGEGPPSYEQYF.

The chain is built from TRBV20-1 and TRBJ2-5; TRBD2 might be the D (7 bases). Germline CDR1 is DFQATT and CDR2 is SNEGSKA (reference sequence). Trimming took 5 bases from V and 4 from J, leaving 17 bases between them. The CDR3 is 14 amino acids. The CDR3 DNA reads TGCAGTGCTCTCAAGGGGGGGGCCCTAGAGACCCAGTACTTC. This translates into CSALKGGALETQYF.

The CDR3 loop is CASNGQGGQPQHF. The CDR3 DNA sequence: TGTGCCAGCAACGGACAGGGCGGTCAGCCCCAGCATTTT. The rearrangement joins TRBV7-8 to TRBJ1-5; TRBD1 matches at 8 bases. The ends lost 7 bases at V and 6 bases at J; junction bases unmatched: 5. CDR3 size: 13 residues. Germline V gene sequence: CDR1 SGHVS, CDR2 FQNEAQ.

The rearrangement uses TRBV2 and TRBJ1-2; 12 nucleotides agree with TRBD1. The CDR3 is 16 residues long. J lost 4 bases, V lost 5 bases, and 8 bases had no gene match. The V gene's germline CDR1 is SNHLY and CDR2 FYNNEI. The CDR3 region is CASSIRGQGAFYGYTF. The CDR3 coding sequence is TGTGCCAGCAGTATTCGGGGACAGGGGGCGTTCTATGGCTACACCTTC.

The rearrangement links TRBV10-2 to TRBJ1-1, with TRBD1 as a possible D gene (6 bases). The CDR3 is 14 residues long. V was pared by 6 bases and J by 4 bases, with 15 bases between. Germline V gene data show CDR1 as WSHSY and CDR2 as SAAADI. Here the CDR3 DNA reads TGCGCCAGCAGCCCCGTTACAGGGAGCACTGAAGCTTTCTTT. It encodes CASSPVTGSTEAFF.

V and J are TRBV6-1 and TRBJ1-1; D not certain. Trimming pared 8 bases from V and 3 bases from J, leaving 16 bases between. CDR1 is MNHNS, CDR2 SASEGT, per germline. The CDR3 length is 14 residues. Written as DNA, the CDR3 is TGTGCCAGCTGTACCGCTGGGGTCGACACTGAAGCTTTCTTT. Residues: CASCTAGVDTEAFF.

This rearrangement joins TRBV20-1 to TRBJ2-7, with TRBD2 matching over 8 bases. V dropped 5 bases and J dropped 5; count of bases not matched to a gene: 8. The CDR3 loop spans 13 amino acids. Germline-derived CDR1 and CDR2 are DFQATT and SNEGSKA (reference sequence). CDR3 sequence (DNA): TGCAGTGCTGGGCGGCTAGCGGGCAACGAGCAGTACTTC. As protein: CSAGRLAGNEQYF.

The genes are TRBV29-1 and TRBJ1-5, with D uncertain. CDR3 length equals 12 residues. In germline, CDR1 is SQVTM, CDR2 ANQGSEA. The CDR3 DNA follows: TGCATCGTAGGAAGGGACAATCAGCCCCAGCATTTT. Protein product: CIVGRDNQPQHF.

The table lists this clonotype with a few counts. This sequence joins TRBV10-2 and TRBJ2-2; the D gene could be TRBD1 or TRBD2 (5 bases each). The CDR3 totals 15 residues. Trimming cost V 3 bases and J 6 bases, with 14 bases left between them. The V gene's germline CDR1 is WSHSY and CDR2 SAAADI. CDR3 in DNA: TGCGCCAGCAGTGATCAACTAGTAGGGGCCGGGGAGCTGTTTTTT. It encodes CASSDQLVGAGELFF.

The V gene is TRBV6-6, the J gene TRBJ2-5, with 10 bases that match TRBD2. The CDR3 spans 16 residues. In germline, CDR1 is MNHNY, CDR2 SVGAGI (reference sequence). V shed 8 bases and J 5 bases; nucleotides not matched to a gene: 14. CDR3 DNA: TGTGCCAGCGCGCGGGTTAGCGGGAGGTTCTGGGAGACCCAGTACTTC. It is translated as CASARVSGRFWETQYF.

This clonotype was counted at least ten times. The DNA for the CDR3 is TGTGCCAGTAGCCTGAGGGATCAGCCCCAGCATTTT. This encodes CASSLRDQPQHF. V usage is TRBV19 and J usage is TRBJ1-5; D not resolved. CDR1 is LNHDA, CDR2 SQIVND, per germline (reference sequence). The V end was cut by 6 bases, the J end by 5 bases, with 8 bases between. The CDR3 spans 12 residues.

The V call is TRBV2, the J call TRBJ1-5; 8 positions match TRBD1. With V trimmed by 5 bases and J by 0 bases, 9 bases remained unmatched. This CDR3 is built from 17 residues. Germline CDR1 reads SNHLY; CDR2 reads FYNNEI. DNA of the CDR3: TGTGCCAGCAGTTCAGGACAGGGAAGGGATAGCAATCAGCCCCAGCATTTT. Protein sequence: CASSSGQGRDSNQPQHF.

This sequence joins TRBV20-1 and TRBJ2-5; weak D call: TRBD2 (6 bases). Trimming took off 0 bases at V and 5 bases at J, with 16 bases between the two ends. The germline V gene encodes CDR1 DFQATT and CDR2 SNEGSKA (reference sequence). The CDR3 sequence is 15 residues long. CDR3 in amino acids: CSARDDGDSLETQYF. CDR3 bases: TGCAGTGCTAGAGATGACGGGGACTCGTTGGAGACCCAGTACTTC.

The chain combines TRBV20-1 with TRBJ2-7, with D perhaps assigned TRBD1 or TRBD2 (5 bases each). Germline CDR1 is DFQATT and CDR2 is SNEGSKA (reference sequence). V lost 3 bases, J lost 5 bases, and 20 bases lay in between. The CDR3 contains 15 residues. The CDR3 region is CSASPEGRASHEQYF. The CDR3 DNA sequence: TGCAGTGCTAGCCCCGAGGGACGGGCCAGCCACGAGCAGTACTTC.

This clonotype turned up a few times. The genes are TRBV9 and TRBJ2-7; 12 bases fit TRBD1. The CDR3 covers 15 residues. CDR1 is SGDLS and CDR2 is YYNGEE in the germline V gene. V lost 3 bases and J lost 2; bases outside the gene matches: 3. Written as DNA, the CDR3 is TGTGCCAGCAGCGCGGGGGACAGGGGGCCCTACGAGCAGTACTTC. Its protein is CASSAGDRGPYEQYF.

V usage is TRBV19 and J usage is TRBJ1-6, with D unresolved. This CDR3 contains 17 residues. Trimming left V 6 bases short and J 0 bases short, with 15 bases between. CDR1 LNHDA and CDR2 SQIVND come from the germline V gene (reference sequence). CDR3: CASRGSAGSSYNSPLHF. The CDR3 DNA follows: TGTGCCAGTAGGGGGTCGGCCGGGAGCTCCTATAATTCACCCCTCCACTTT.

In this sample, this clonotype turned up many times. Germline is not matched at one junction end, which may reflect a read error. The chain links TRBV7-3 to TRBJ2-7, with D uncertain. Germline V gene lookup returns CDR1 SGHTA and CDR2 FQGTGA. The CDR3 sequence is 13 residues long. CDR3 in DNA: TGTGCCAGCAGCTCCTACCTCTCCGACGAGCAGTACTTC. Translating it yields CASSSYLSDEQYF.

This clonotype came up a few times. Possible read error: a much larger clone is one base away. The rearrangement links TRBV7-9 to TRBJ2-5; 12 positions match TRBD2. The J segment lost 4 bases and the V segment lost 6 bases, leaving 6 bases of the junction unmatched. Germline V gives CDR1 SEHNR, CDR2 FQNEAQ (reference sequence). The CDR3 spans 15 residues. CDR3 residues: CASSEQLAGGETQYF. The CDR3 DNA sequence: TGTGCCAGCAGTGAGCAACTAGCGGGAGGAGAGACCCAGTACTTC.

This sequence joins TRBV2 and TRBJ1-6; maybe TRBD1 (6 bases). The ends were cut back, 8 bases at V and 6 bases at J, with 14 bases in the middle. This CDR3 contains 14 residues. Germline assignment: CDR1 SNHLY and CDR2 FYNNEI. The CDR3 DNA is TGTGCCAGCGGTCACGGGGGGCTTAATTCACCCCTCCACTTT. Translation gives CASGHGGLNSPLHF. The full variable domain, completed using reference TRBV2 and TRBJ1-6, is EPEVTQTPSHQVTQMGQEVILRCVPISNHLYFYWYRQILGQKVEFLVSFYNNEISEKSEIFDDQFSVERPDGSNFTLKIRSTKLEDSAMYFCASGHGGLNSPLHFGNGTRLTVT.